This T cell receptor (beta chain) was sequenced for a study of blood T cell repertoires in COVID-19. About the research overall: COVID-19 samples collected from the United States, Italy and Spain covered acute and convalescent phases. PBMCs, B-cell-depleted T cells, or T cells were the source of the cDNA or gDNA that made up the material.

This clone was observed a single time. Per the authors' pipeline: Reference gene primers were amplified, and this amplification served to estimate nucleated cell counts. This table comes from immunoSEQ multiplex PCR, and its TCRdb copy is limited to in-frame clones, with some not included. The DNA gave D and trimming, while V, J and clone size come from that table. The profile shows 150,000 to 200,000 clones, roughly 89% of them singletons. The specimen was peripheral blood. The TCR originated in a man aged 45-65 years with acute or convalescent COVID-19.

The chain's CDR3 is CASSRQGPTEAFF. The CDR3 DNA reads TGTGCCAGCAGCCGTCAGGGCCCCACTGAAGCTTTCTTT. The rearrangement joins TRBV7-3 to TRBJ1-1, with D tentatively TRBD1 (5 bases). This CDR3 comprises 13 residues. Germline loops: CDR1 SGHTA, CDR2 FQGTGA. The ends were cut back, 5 bases at V and 4 bases at J, with 11 bases in the middle.